The 25 T cell receptor beta chains below all came from one sample that was sequenced in a study of blood T cell repertoires in COVID-19 (dated by TCRdb to about 2020). Libraries were made using the immunoSEQ multiplex PCR assay. The table comes from immuneACCESS by way of TCRdb, which keeps in-frame sequences with V and J called. Part of the clones is missing from these tables; in studies checked, under half for an unresolved V gene and the rest for unknown reasons. This sample lists 220,000 or so clones; roughly 84% were detected once. Just under 20% of the sample rests with the top ten. The sample was peripheral blood. These receptors originate from a man under 40 with active or convalescent COVID-19.

The chain has TRBV3-1 (or the pseudogene TRBV3-2) and TRBJ1-5; tentatively, D is TRBD1 (6 bases). The CDR3 has 15 residues. V gave up 1 base and J gave up 7 bases, with 14 bases separating them. Germline CDR1 LGHDT, CDR2 YNNKEL (reference sequence). The CDR3 sequence: CASSQGAGARQPQHF. As DNA, the CDR3 is TGTGCCAGCAGCCAAGGAGCGGGGGCTAGACAGCCCCAGCATTTT.

The rearrangement uses TRBV5-8 and TRBJ2-3; 10 nucleotides align to TRBD2. Germline loops: CDR1 SGHTS, CDR2 YDEGEE. This CDR3 region has 16 residues. The ends lost 5 bases at V and 4 bases at J; junction bases unmatched: 10. The CDR3 DNA sequence: TGTGCCAGCAGACAAAGAGGGACTAGCGATCCAGATACGCAGTATTTT. Translated, it gives CASRQRGTSDPDTQYF.

V gene TRBV28 combines with J gene TRBJ2-7; D is possibly TRBD1 (7 bases). The CDR3 sequence is 13 residues long. V lost 6 bases and J lost 5, with 14 bases in between. CDR1 and CDR2 (germline): MDHEN, SYDVKM. The DNA of the CDR3 is TGTGCCAGCAGCCGGGGGACAGTTAACGAGCAGTACTTC. This translates into CASSRGTVNEQYF.

The rearrangement joins TRBV5-1 to TRBJ1-1; D gene unclear. Germline loops: CDR1 SGHRS, CDR2 YFSETQ. The CDR3 is made up of 13 amino acids. V was shortened by 1 base and J by 4 bases, with 8 bases between the two germline ends. The chain's CDR3 is CASSLSQITEAFF. CDR3 bases: TGCGCCAGCAGCTTGTCACAGATCACTGAAGCTTTCTTT.

The chain has TRBV20-1 and TRBJ2-7, with D hard to call. From germline, CDR1 is DFQATT and CDR2 SNEGSKA (reference sequence). This CDR3 is 12 amino acids long. The V end was cut by 3 bases, the J end by 7 bases, with 13 bases between. The CDR3 here is CSASEQIKEQYF. CDR3 in DNA: TGCAGTGCTAGTGAGCAGATTAAAGAGCAGTACTTC.

This rearrangement joins TRBV7-9 to TRBJ2-5, with D perhaps TRBD2 (7 bases). CDR1 is SEHNR, CDR2 FQNEAQ, per germline (reference sequence). CDR3 size: 14 residues. Trimming removed 5 bases from V and 5 bases from J, with 15 bases in between. The CDR3 is CASSPGRGVETQYF. The CDR3 nucleotides read TGTGCCAGCAGCCCGGGGAGGGGGGTCGAGACCCAGTACTTC.

The J gene is TRBJ1-6, the V gene TRBV7-3; 7 bases align to TRBD1. The CDR3 is 14 amino acids. Germline V gene lookup returns CDR1 SGHTA and CDR2 FQGTGA. V was pared by 4 bases and J by 6 bases, with 3 bases of the junction left unmatched. This CDR3 is CASSSQGGNSPLHF. CDR3 nucleotides: TGTGCCAGCAGCTCTCAGGGGGGTAATTCACCCCTCCACTTT. Filled out from reference TRBV7-3 and TRBJ1-6, the complete variable domain reads GAGVSQTPSNKVTEKGKYVELRCDPISGHTALYWYRQSLGQGPEFLIYFQGTGAADDSGLPNDRFFAVRPEGSVSTLKIQRTERGDSAVYLCASSSQGGNSPLHFGNGTRLTVT.

This sequence joins TRBV29-1 and TRBJ1-1; D might be TRBD1 (6 bases). Germline V gives CDR1 SQVTM, CDR2 ANQGSEA. This CDR3 has 13 residues. This CDR3 is CGVSGQWGTEAFF. The DNA of the CDR3 is TGCGGAGTTAGTGGACAGTGGGGGACTGAAGCTTTCTTT.

This chain links TRBV24-1 with TRBJ2-6; 8 bases are shared with TRBD1. V lost 0 bases, J lost 0 bases, and 6 bases stayed unmatched. Looked up from germline, CDR1 is KGHDR and CDR2 is SFDVKD. The CDR3 is 19 residues long. In nucleotides, the CDR3 is TGTGCCACCAGTGATTTGATCTCGGACAGGGTCTCTGGGGCCAACGTCCTGACTTTC. Its translation: CATSDLISDRVSGANVLTF.

The gene calls are TRBV7-9 and TRBJ1-4; D is undetermined. Trimming left V 1 base short and J 8 bases short, with 8 bases between. Germline assignment: CDR1 SEHNR and CDR2 FQNEAQ (reference sequence). The CDR3 length is 13 residues. CDR3 sequence (DNA): TGTGCCAGCAGCTTAGTTCAGGCAGAAAAACTGTTTTTT. Amino acids: CASSLVQAEKLFF.

This clone was observed a single time. The chain combines TRBV5-3 with TRBJ2-7; 7 bases fit TRBD1. TRBV5-3 belongs to the ORF category, with a function that is uncertain. This CDR3 is built from 17 residues. V dropped 3 bases and J dropped 2; count of bases not matched to a gene: 14. The CDR3 DNA is TGTGCCAGAAGCTCCACAGGGGAACAGGGGCCACCCTACGAGCAGTACTTC. It specifies CARSSTGEQGPPYEQYF.

CDR3 sequence: CASSFPGRGETQYF. CDR3 coding DNA: TGTGCCAGCAGCTTCCCAGGGCGGGGAGAGACCCAGTACTTC. The rearrangement links TRBV5-5 to TRBJ2-5; TRBD2 is a possible D gene (6 bases). V lost 2 bases, J lost 4 bases, and 12 bases lay in between. CDR1 SGHKS and CDR2 YYEKEE come from the germline V gene (reference sequence). The CDR3 totals 14 residues.

The chain is built from TRBV5-1 and TRBJ1-4; D uncertain. The V gene lost 0 bases and the J gene lost 3 bases, with 6 bases spanning the gap. Looked up from germline, CDR1 is SGHRS and CDR2 is YFSETQ. The CDR3 is 14 residues long. The CDR3 spells CASSLGASNEKLFF. The CDR3 region has the DNA TGCGCCAGCAGCTTGGGGGCCTCTAATGAAAAACTGTTTTTT. Looking up the rest from reference TRBV5-1 and TRBJ1-4 gives the full variable domain: KAGVTQTPRYLIKTRGQQVTLSCSPISGHRSVSWYQQTPGQGLQFLFEYFSETQRNKGNFPGRFSGRQFSNSRSEMNVSTLELGDSALYLCASSLGASNEKLFFGSGTQLSVL.

A few counts support this clone. This rearrangement joins TRBV5-1 to TRBJ1-6; D ambiguous. The CDR3 sequence is 15 residues long. CDR1 and CDR2 from the germline V gene are SGHRS and YFSETQ. V was clipped by 0 bases and J by 7 bases, with 11 bases between them. CDR3 in amino acids: CASSLERRGNSPLHF. The CDR3 DNA reads as TGCGCCAGCAGCTTGGAGAGACGGGGAAATTCACCCCTCCACTTT.

The V gene is TRBV27, the J gene TRBJ1-2; possible D gene TRBD1, 5 bases. This CDR3 has 14 residues. CDR1 and CDR2 from the germline V gene are MNHEY and SMNVEV (reference sequence). V was clipped by 3 bases and J by 7 bases, with 15 bases between them. The CDR3 region has the DNA TGTGCCAGCAGTTTTTCTGCAGGGCAGCGTGGCTACACCTTC. Protein product: CASSFSAGQRGYTF.

In this sample, this clone turned up once. V is TRBV7-2 and J is TRBJ1-3; 7 bases line up with TRBD1. Per germline, CDR1 SGHTA and CDR2 FQGNSA. The CDR3 consists of 14 residues. The V gene end was trimmed by 3 bases and the J gene end by 6 bases; junction bases not matched to a gene: 5. For the CDR3, the DNA is TGTGCCAGCAGCTTGACAGGGCGGGTAAACACCATATATTTT. This codes for CASSLTGRVNTIYF.

The CDR3 here is CASRPEGLADTQYF. DNA for the CDR3: TGTGCCAGTAGACCCGAGGGATTGGCGGATACGCAGTATTTT. The J gene is TRBJ2-3, the V gene TRBV19; the D gene is possibly TRBD2 (5 bases). Germline CDR1 and CDR2: LNHDA and SQIVND (reference sequence). V was pared by 6 bases and J by 6 bases, with 16 bases between. The CDR3 sequence is 14 residues long.

V and J are TRBV9 and TRBJ2-1, with D unresolved. This CDR3 is 13 amino acids long. The V end was cut by 3 bases, the J end by 5 bases, with 9 bases between. The germline V gene encodes CDR1 SGDLS and CDR2 YYNGEE. The DNA of the CDR3 is TGTGCCAGCAGCGCACGACTGAACAATGAGCAGTTCTTC. Translation: CASSARLNNEQFF.

This clone was seen a few times. V gene TRBV27 combines with J gene TRBJ1-6; 9 bases align to TRBD1. Germline-derived CDR1 and CDR2 are MNHEY and SMNVEV (reference sequence). V shed 3 bases and J 7 bases; nucleotides not matched to a gene: 7. CDR3 length: 16 amino acids. The CDR3 DNA reads as TGTGCCAGCAGTTTCCGACGGGACAGGGTAAATTCACCCCTCCACTTT. Translation gives CASSFRRDRVNSPLHF.

V is TRBV27 and J is TRBJ1-5; TRBD1 might be the D (5 bases). The V end was cut by 6 bases, the J end by 2 bases, with 11 bases between. The CDR3 runs to 14 residues. CDR1 is MNHEY and CDR2 is SMNVEV in the germline V gene (reference sequence). The CDR3 here is CASSPGLGNQPQHF. The CDR3 DNA follows: TGTGCCAGCAGCCCGGGACTGGGCAATCAGCCCCAGCATTTT.

This chain links TRBV6-2 or TRBV6-3 with TRBJ1-5; no clear D. The length of the CDR3 is 14 residues. Trimming cost V 1 base and J 3 bases, with 7 bases left between them. CDR1 is MNHEY and CDR2 is SVGEGT in the germline V gene. For the CDR3, the DNA is TGTGCCAGCAGTTACTACAGCCCCAATCAGCCCCAGCATTTT. Residues: CASSYYSPNQPQHF.

The chain carries TRBV5-1 and TRBJ1-1; the D is unclear. The CDR3 is made up of 13 amino acids. Germline V gives CDR1 SGHRS, CDR2 YFSETQ. V lost 0 bases and J 5 bases, leaving 8 bases between the germline ends. As DNA, the CDR3 is TGCGCCAGCAGCTTGGATTCGCGAACTGAAGCTTTCTTT. Translating it yields CASSLDSRTEAFF.

This chain uses TRBV19 with TRBJ2-3; TRBD2 is a possible D gene (7 bases). There are 14 residues in the CDR3. The V end was cut by 5 bases, the J end by 7 bases, with 16 bases between. From germline, CDR1 is LNHDA and CDR2 SQIVND (reference sequence). The CDR3 DNA reads TGTGCCAGTAGTTCCGCAGGGGAGGGTTATACGCAGTATTTT. It specifies CASSSAGEGYTQYF.

This clone came up a few times. The chain links TRBV5-1 to TRBJ1-1, with D possibly matching TRBD1 (6 bases). This CDR3 comprises 15 residues. The V gene lost 1 base and the J gene lost 2 bases, with 12 bases spanning the gap. Germline assignment: CDR1 SGHRS and CDR2 YFSETQ. The CDR3: CASSLRPRGNTEAFF. The CDR3 DNA is TGCGCCAGCAGCTTGCGTCCCAGGGGAAACACTGAAGCTTTCTTT.

The V call is TRBV9, the J call TRBJ2-7; 9 bases are a match to TRBD2. V dropped 3 bases and J dropped 3; count of bases not matched to a gene: 13. This CDR3 spans 17 amino acids. CDR1 and CDR2 (germline): SGDLS, YYNGEE. The CDR3 sequence is CASSGRSGGQSDYEQYF. CDR3 nucleotide sequence: TGTGCCAGCAGCGGTCGTAGCGGGGGACAATCCGACTACGAGCAGTACTTC.